This T cell receptor beta chain is from a study of CD8 T cells in ankylosing spondylitis. Notes on the study in general: Matched ankylosing spondylitis synovial fluid reportedly contained a significantly enriched population of disease-linked clones. It appeared that ankylosing spondylitis blood was characterized by a TCR beta motif of several highly homologous variants. Disease-linked clones bore a CD8+ phenotype and were relatively rare in peripheral blood.

This clonotype was seen at least ten times. Antigen unknown. In TCRdb, the 5' RACE reads were re-called with MiXCR into one record per CDR3 protein. Seen here are fewer than 400,000 distinct CDR3 sequences, 8% observed once, and the top ten hold more than 14%. This TCR came from a male donor with ankylosing spondylitis. The source material was blood, either unsorted or a sorted T cell fraction (not recorded which).

The CDR3 bases are TGCGCCAGCAGCCGACTAGCGGGACTCGACAATGAGCAGTTCTTC. Encoded protein: CASSRLAGLDNEQFF. The rearrangement joins TRBV5-1 to TRBJ2-1; 11 bases agree with TRBD2. This CDR3 spans 15 amino acids. V shed 4 bases and J 5 bases; nucleotides not matched to a gene: 5. CDR1 is SGHRS, CDR2 YFSETQ, per germline.